Below are 5 T cell receptor beta chains sequenced from a single sample in a study of blood T cell repertoires in COVID-19. The protocol was immunoSEQ multiplex PCR, while the TCRdb copy is restricted to in-frame clones and leaves out a portion. The data contain more than 95,000 clones, around nine tenths of them singletons. What was sequenced was peripheral blood. These receptors were collected from a human donor with active COVID-19. The donor label of this sample is uncertain.

This clone occurred once. This chain links TRBV4-1 with TRBJ1-1, with TRBD1 matching 7 bases. Germline assignment: CDR1 MGHRA and CDR2 YSYEKL. The CDR3 loop spans 14 amino acids. Trimming removed 5 bases from V and 4 bases from J; junction bases left unmatched: 7. Here the CDR3 reads CASSIRQGGTEAFF. The CDR3 bases are TGCGCCAGCAGCATTAGACAGGGAGGCACTGAAGCTTTCTTT.

This rearrangement joins TRBV6-6 to TRBJ2-7, with D possibly matching TRBD1 (6 bases). Germline V gene data show CDR1 as MNHNY and CDR2 as SVGAGI (reference sequence). This CDR3 spans 13 amino acids. The V and J ends lost 7 bases and 0 bases respectively, with 10 bases between them. The CDR3 nucleotides read TGTGCCAGCAACTACAGGGACTCCTACGAGCAGTACTTC. Encoded protein: CASNYRDSYEQYF.

The V call is TRBV4-2, the J call TRBJ2-7; 7 nucleotides line up with TRBD1. Trimming took 3 bases from V and 5 from J; bases not matched to a gene: 13. The CDR3 extends over 16 amino acids. Germline loops: CDR1 LGHNA, CDR2 YNFKEQ. Written as DNA, the CDR3 is TGTGCCAGCAGCCAGACCTTCCGGGACAGTATCCACGAGCAGTACTTC. Its translation is CASSQTFRDSIHEQYF.

The rearrangement uses TRBV9 and TRBJ2-1; D unresolved. The V gene's germline CDR1 is SGDLS and CDR2 YYNGEE. The CDR3 sequence is 15 residues long. V was shortened by 2 bases and J by 4 bases, with 13 bases between the two germline ends. The CDR3 DNA follows: TGTGCCAGCAGCGTCCTCGGGTCGGAATACAATGAGCAGTTCTTC. Residues: CASSVLGSEYNEQFF.

The chain links TRBV6-2 or TRBV6-3 to TRBJ1-6, with unresolved D. V gave up 8 bases and J gave up 7 bases, with 12 bases separating them. The germline V gene has CDR1 MNHEY and CDR2 SVGEGT. The CDR3 sequence is 13 residues long. CDR3 coding DNA: TGTGCCAGCCGCCCCAATCCAAATTCACCCCTCCACTTT. Amino acids: CASRPNPNSPLHF.